This T cell receptor beta chain was recorded in a study of identical twins. Worth noting for this clonotype: Its target is unknown.

Study-wide points: Weaker excess twin sharing was seen among beta out-of-frame sequences. For cord blood, abundant beta clonotypes had fewer insertions, unlike memory repertoires, which showed none.

Healthy Caucasians provided all donations. Per germline, CDR1 DFQATT and CDR2 SNEGSKA (reference sequence). The CDR3 spans 15 residues. The V and J ends lost 6 bases and 4 bases, in that order; junction bases with no gene match: 9. Template switching (which added a universal primer site) was used, and cDNA carried unique molecular identifiers. Each CDR3 protein is one row after TCRdb ran MiXCR on the 5' RACE reads. The sample lists about 220,000 distinct CDR3 sequences, about a tenth occurring once. This chain connects TRBV20-1 to TRBJ2-3, with TRBD2 identical over 11 bases. Sequencing used memory (CD45RO+) T cells sorted from blood. The TCR sequence derives from a woman younger than 35 in good health. CDR3 in DNA: TGCAGTGCAGCGCCCACTAGCGGGAGCTCAGATACGCAGTATTTT. The encoded protein is CSAAPTSGSSDTQYF.